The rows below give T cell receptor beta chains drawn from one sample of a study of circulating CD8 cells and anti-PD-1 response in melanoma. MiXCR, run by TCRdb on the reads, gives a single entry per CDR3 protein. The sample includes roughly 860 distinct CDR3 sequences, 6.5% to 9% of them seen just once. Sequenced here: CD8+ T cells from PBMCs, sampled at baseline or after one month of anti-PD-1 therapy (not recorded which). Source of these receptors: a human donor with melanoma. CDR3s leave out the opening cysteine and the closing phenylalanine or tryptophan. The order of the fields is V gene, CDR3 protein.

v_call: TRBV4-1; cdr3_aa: ASSQDRTFQETQY
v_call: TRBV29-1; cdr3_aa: SVGSETQY
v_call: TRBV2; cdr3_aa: ASSNRGSGQPQH
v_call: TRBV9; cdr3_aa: ASSVGVGTGNEQF
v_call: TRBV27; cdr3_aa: ASSYGENYGYT
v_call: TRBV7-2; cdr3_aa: ASSLTSGAYEQY
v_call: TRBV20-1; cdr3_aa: SAPVGRYYEQY
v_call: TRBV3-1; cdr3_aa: ASSPNLLTGGGAVDTQY
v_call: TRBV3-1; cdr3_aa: ASSQAAFSTEAF
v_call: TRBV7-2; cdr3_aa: ASSLGYETQY
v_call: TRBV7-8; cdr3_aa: ASSHRQGPSYEQY
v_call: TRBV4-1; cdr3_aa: ASSQVRGPSQNEQF
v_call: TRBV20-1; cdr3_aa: SARVVDRESYEQY